What follows are 25 T cell receptor beta chains derived from one specimen sequenced in a study of blood T cells in healthy people across ages. Together with a sample-barcoded 5' primer, a J-beta primer mix was included in a second PCR lasting roughly 6 to 12 cycles. MiXCR, run by TCRdb on the 5' RACE reads, gives a single entry per CDR3 protein. In the table there are a few hundred thousand distinct CDR3 sequences, 45% to 60% of which are singletons. Input material: blood. These receptors originate from a man aged 55 to 70 in good health.

The rearrangement links TRBV5-1 to TRBJ2-3, with D possibly TRBD2 on 6 matching bases. Germline V gives CDR1 SGHRS, CDR2 YFSETQ. The CDR3 spans 16 residues. With 2 bases removed from V and 3 bases from J, the gap between germline ends came to 16 bases. Here the CDR3 DNA reads TGCGCCAGCAGCTTAAATACAGCCGGAGGGACAGATACGCAGTATTTT. Translating gives CASSLNTAGGTDTQYF.

J is TRBJ2-3 and V is TRBV11-2, with a weak D call TRBD2 (6 bases). Trimming took off 5 bases at V and 2 bases at J, with 14 bases between the two ends. CDR1 and CDR2 (germline): SGHAT, FQNNGV. CDR3 length equals 15 residues. CDR3 region: CASSQGTGLTDTQYF. The CDR3 DNA reads as TGTGCCAGCAGCCAAGGGACTGGCCTCACAGATACGCAGTATTTT.

V usage is TRBV20-1 and J usage is TRBJ2-3, with D hard to call. The CDR3 sequence is 14 residues long. The germline gives CDR1 DFQATT, CDR2 SNEGSKA (reference sequence). Trimming took off 1 base at V and 2 bases at J, with 10 bases between the two ends. CDR3 protein: CSARAPGPTDTQYF. In nucleotides, the CDR3 is TGCAGTGCTAGAGCCCCGGGCCCCACAGATACGCAGTATTTT.

The rearrangement links TRBV29-1 to TRBJ2-5, with 9 bases lining up with TRBD1. The CDR3 is 12 residues long. After removal of 6 bases from V and 4 bases from J, the junction contained 3 bases not matched to a gene. CDR1 is SQVTM and CDR2 is ANQGSEA in the germline V gene. The CDR3 loop is CSVDRGRETQYF. The CDR3 nucleotides read TGCAGCGTAGACAGGGGGAGAGAGACCCAGTACTTC.

The chain couples TRBV20-1 to TRBJ2-7, with 10 bases aligning to TRBD2. V dropped 4 bases and J dropped 4; count of bases not matched to a gene: 4. Germline V gene lookup returns CDR1 DFQATT and CDR2 SNEGSKA (reference sequence). This CDR3 spans 13 amino acids. This CDR3 reads CSAIGTSEYEQYF. CDR3 DNA: TGCAGTGCTATTGGGACTAGCGAATACGAGCAGTACTTC.

The chain recombines TRBV3-1 with TRBJ1-5; D not certain. Trimming left V 5 bases short and J 7 bases short, with 9 bases between. There are 12 residues in the CDR3. CDR1 is LGHDT and CDR2 is YNNKEL in the germline V gene (reference sequence). The CDR3 bases are TGTGCCAGCAGCTGGCCCGGGCAGCCCCAGCATTTT. Protein sequence: CASSWPGQPQHF.

The V and J genes are TRBV7-3 and TRBJ2-5, with TRBD2 matching 10 bases. The CDR3 is 15 amino acids. CDR1 and CDR2 (germline): SGHTA, FQGTGA. Germline trimming cut 3 bases from V and 5 bases from J; bases unmatched to any gene: 6. CDR3 DNA: TGTGCCAGCAGCTTTTCTAGCGGGAGTGGGGAGACCCAGTACTTC. Translating it yields CASSFSSGSGETQYF.

This clonotype turned up a few times. The chain joins TRBV14 to TRBJ2-7, with TRBD1 matching 10 bases. CDR1 and CDR2 from the germline V gene are SGHDN and FVKESK. The V segment lost 4 bases and the J segment 5 bases; nucleotides outside the gene matches: 8. The CDR3 runs to 15 residues. For the CDR3, the DNA is TGTGCCAGCAGCCTAGGCGGGACAGGGGCGGACGAGCAGTACTTC. Translation gives CASSLGGTGADEQYF.

The chain employs TRBV3-1 and TRBJ2-1; the D is unclear. The V and J ends lost 5 bases and 3 bases respectively, with 8 bases between them. This CDR3 contains 13 residues. Germline V lookup: CDR1 LGHDT, CDR2 YNNKEL (reference sequence). CDR3 residues: CASSSALYNEQFF. CDR3 nucleotides: TGTGCCAGCAGCTCCGCCCTCTACAATGAGCAGTTCTTC.

The gene calls are TRBV18 and TRBJ2-7; perhaps TRBD1 as D (6 bases). This CDR3 region has 15 residues. V was clipped by 0 bases and J by 6 bases, with 15 bases between them. From germline, CDR1 is KGHSH and CDR2 LQKENI. CDR3 coding DNA: TGTGCCAGCTCACCACCCGGCACACAGGGCTCCGAGCAGTACTTC. This translates into CASSPPGTQGSEQYF. The full variable domain, in which reference TRBV18 and TRBJ2-7 provide the parts outside the CDR3, is NAGVMQNPRHLVRRRGQEARLRCSPMKGHSHVYWYRQLPEEGLKFMVYLQKENIIDESGMPKERFSAEFPKEGPSILRIQQVVRGDSAAYFCASSPPGTQGSEQYFGPGTRLTVT.

This clonotype came up a few times. The chain uses TRBV6-5 and TRBJ2-1; the match to TRBD1 covers 7 bases. V lost 6 bases to trimming and J lost 9 bases; unmatched junction nucleotides: 8. The CDR3 extends over 13 amino acids. Per germline, CDR1 MNHEY and CDR2 SVGAGI. The chain's CDR3 is CASRDRFQTEQFF. DNA of the CDR3: TGTGCCAGCAGGGACAGGTTTCAGACTGAGCAGTTCTTC.

The chain joins TRBV18 to TRBJ2-7; TRBD2 agrees at 10 bases. The CDR3 is 15 amino acids. With V trimmed by 3 bases and J by 7 bases, 9 bases remained unmatched. Germline V gives CDR1 KGHSH, CDR2 LQKENI. DNA for the CDR3: TGTGCCAGCTCACCTGGGCTAGCGGGAGCCAATGAGCAGTACTTC. Protein: CASSPGLAGANEQYF.

Comments on this clonotype: The germline gene is not matched at one end of the junction; a read error may be the cause. This chain uses TRBV20-1 with TRBJ2-3; D not certain. This CDR3 spans 13 amino acids. The germline V gene encodes CDR1 DFQATT and CDR2 SNEGSKA (reference sequence). CDR3 in amino acids: CSAPERPTDAQYF. CDR3 sequence (DNA): TGCAGTGCTCCAGAGCGCCCAACAGATGCGCAGTATTTT.

This chain links TRBV28 with TRBJ1-2; D uncertain. The CDR3 covers 14 residues. The germline V gene encodes CDR1 MDHEN and CDR2 SYDVKM. V was pared by 7 bases and J by 1 base, with 13 bases between. The DNA of the CDR3 is TGTGCCAGCACCGTCCCCGGAGTTAACTATGGCTACACCTTC. Translated, it gives CASTVPGVNYGYTF.

This clonotype has a handful of counts. This chain joins TRBV7-2 and TRBJ2-7, with D perhaps TRBD2 (6 bases). CDR1 is SGHTA and CDR2 is FQGNSA in the germline V gene. The CDR3 runs 13 residues. Trimming removed 4 bases from V and 5 bases from J, with 12 bases in between. This CDR3 is CASSSSGYDEQYF. The CDR3 DNA reads as TGTGCCAGCAGCTCGAGCGGGTACGACGAGCAGTACTTC.

The chain joins TRBV11-1 to TRBJ2-7; 7 nucleotides agree with TRBD1. The V and J ends lost 1 base and 4 bases, in that order; junction bases with no gene match: 7. This CDR3 has 15 residues. CDR1 SGHAT and CDR2 FQDESV come from the germline V gene (reference sequence). CDR3 coding DNA: TGTGCCAGCAGCTTAGATGGACAGGATTATTACGAGCAGTACTTC. Its translation: CASSLDGQDYYEQYF.

The chain couples TRBV28 to TRBJ2-7; 10 bases fit TRBD1. Germline CDR1 is MDHEN and CDR2 is SYDVKM. After removal of 7 bases from V and 4 bases from J, the junction contained 10 bases not matched to a gene. The CDR3 has 15 amino acids. The CDR3 is CASTIPGTGVYEQYF. The CDR3 DNA sequence: TGTGCCAGCACCATACCCGGGACAGGGGTGTACGAGCAGTACTTC.

The rearrangement joins TRBV6-2 or TRBV6-3 to TRBJ2-5; TRBD2 aligns across 9 bases. The CDR3 has 15 amino acids. Unmatched junction bases numbered 3, after V lost 3 bases and J lost 1 base. The germline CDR1 and CDR2 sequences are MNHEY and SVGEGT. The DNA for the CDR3 is TGTGCCAGCAGTTATAGCGGGGGAATCCAAGAGACCCAGTACTTC. This sequence encodes CASSYSGGIQETQYF.

This chain uses TRBV7-2 with TRBJ2-7, with a weak D call TRBD1 (5 bases). The CDR3 runs 14 residues. Trimming removed 5 bases from V and 6 bases from J, with 17 bases in between. The germline V gene encodes CDR1 SGHTA and CDR2 FQGNSA. This chain's CDR3 is CASSVSRQGGEQYF. CDR3 nucleotides: TGTGCCAGCAGCGTTAGTCGGCAGGGCGGCGAGCAGTACTTC.

This chain connects TRBV7-9 to TRBJ2-3; 10 bases align to TRBD2. The germline V gene has CDR1 SEHNR and CDR2 FQNEAQ (reference sequence). J gave up 4 bases and V 4 bases, and 8 bases lay outside the gene matches. There are 16 residues in the CDR3. The CDR3, as DNA: TGTGCCAGCAGCTGGGCTAGCGGGAGTAGAGCAGATACGCAGTATTTT. Amino acids: CASSWASGSRADTQYF.

This clonotype was counted only a few times. The gene calls are TRBV6-2 or TRBV6-3 and TRBJ2-1; D is perhaps TRBD2 (6 bases). Germline CDR1 reads MNHEY; CDR2 reads SVGEGT. Deletions cut 1 base from V and 9 bases from J, with 13 bases between. The CDR3 contains 14 residues. CDR3 in DNA: TGTGCCAGCAGTTACTATACTAGGGGAGGTGAGCAGTTCTTC. Amino acids: CASSYYTRGGEQFF.

This clonotype has just a few counts. The chain is built from TRBV25-1 and TRBJ2-5; 9 nucleotides line up with TRBD2. The CDR3 loop spans 14 amino acids. V lost 8 bases to trimming and J lost 6 bases; unmatched junction nucleotides: 10. Germline-derived CDR1 and CDR2 are MGHDK and SYGVNS. The CDR3 protein is CASRGGVAGKTQYF. The CDR3 DNA is TGTGCCAGCCGCGGGGGGGTAGCGGGGAAGACCCAGTACTTC.

Written as DNA, the CDR3 is TGCGCCAGCAGCCAGAGCGCCGGCACAGATACGCAGTATTTT. The encoded protein is CASSQSAGTDTQYF. The genes are TRBV5-1 and TRBJ2-3; D is unresolved. Germline V gene data show CDR1 as SGHRS and CDR2 as YFSETQ. With 4 bases removed from V and 1 base from J, the gap between germline ends came to 10 bases. The CDR3 has 14 amino acids.

The rearrangement joins TRBV9 to TRBJ2-3, with 8 bases identical to TRBD1. CDR1 is SGDLS, CDR2 YYNGEE, per germline. The CDR3 length is 17 residues. The V and J ends lost 2 bases and 1 base, in that order; junction bases with no gene match: 9. In DNA form, the CDR3 reads TGTGCCAGCAGCGTCCGACCCCCGGGACAGGGCACAGATACGCAGTATTTT. Its translation is CASSVRPPGQGTDTQYF.

The chain has TRBV4-3 and TRBJ2-7; D ambiguous. The germline V and J ends were trimmed by 2 bases and 6 bases, with 11 bases remaining between them. CDR1 LGHNA and CDR2 YSLEER come from the germline V gene. The CDR3 loop spans 13 amino acids. CDR3 protein: CASSQLRQREQYF. CDR3 DNA: TGCGCCAGCAGCCAACTTCGACAACGCGAGCAGTACTTC.